Each of the 4 T cell receptor beta chains below was sequenced from the same sample in a study of identical twins (dated by TCRdb to 2016 to 2017). Library prep was done by 5' RACE. The sequencer listed for this sample is Illumina HiSeq 2000. The public reads were reanalyzed by TCRdb: fastp trimming at Q25, MiXCR alignment, in-frame beta chains only. Every CDR3 protein is listed once, alongside the most common genes and DNA of its rows. The sample records 300,000 to 350,000 distinct CDR3 sequences, more than 9% of which are singletons. The ten largest make up around 7.2% of the sample. The data also belong to a second study, concerning yellow fever vaccine responses in identical twins.

Sequenced material: CD8+ T cells sorted from blood. Receptors were obtained from a woman aged 18-29 years in good health.

This rearrangement joins TRBV7-9 to TRBJ2-1; D remains ambiguous. The V end was cut by 0 bases, the J end by 9 bases, with 15 bases between. Germline V gene sequence: CDR1 SEHNR, CDR2 FQNEAQ (reference sequence). This CDR3 comprises 15 residues. CDR3 protein: CASSLASFDAPEQFF. The CDR3, as DNA: TGTGCCAGCAGCTTAGCGAGTTTTGACGCTCCTGAGCAGTTCTTC. Full variable domain (outside the CDR3, taken from reference TRBV7-9 and TRBJ2-1): DTGVSQNPRHKITKRGQNVTFRCDPISEHNRLYWYRQTLGQGPEFLTYFQNEAQLEKSRLLSDRFSAERPKGSFSTLEIQRTEQGDSAMYLCASSLASFDAPEQFFGPGTRLTVL.

This clonotype showed up just a few times. The chain joins TRBV7-9 to TRBJ2-2, with TRBD2 matching over 7 bases. CDR1 is SEHNR, CDR2 FQNEAQ, per germline (reference sequence). CDR3 length: 15 amino acids. The trim removed 1 base at V and 6 bases at J, leaving 5 bases unmatched. CDR3 sequence reads: CASSLVLAEPGELFF. CDR3 nucleotides: TGTGCCAGCAGCTTAGTGCTAGCGGAACCCGGGGAGCTGTTTTTT. Full variable domain (outside the CDR3, taken from reference TRBV7-9 and TRBJ2-2): DTGVSQNPRHKITKRGQNVTFRCDPISEHNRLYWYRQTLGQGPEFLTYFQNEAQLEKSRLLSDRFSAERPKGSFSTLEIQRTEQGDSAMYLCASSLVLAEPGELFFGEGSRLTVL.

Concerning this clonotype itself: Its ends do not fully match the called genes, so a read error is possible. This rearrangement joins TRBV7-9 to TRBJ1-1; no clear D gene. The CDR3 is made up of 13 amino acids. CDR1 is SEHNR, CDR2 FQNEAQ, per germline (reference sequence). Here the CDR3 DNA reads TGTGCCAGCAGCTTAGTTCTGAAGACTGAAGCTTTCTTT. Translating it yields CASSLVLKTEAFF.

DNA for the CDR3: TGTGCCAGCAGCCAAATGAACAGAAACTACAATGAGCAGTTCTTC. Its translation is CASSQMNRNYNEQFF. The V and J genes are TRBV7-9 and TRBJ2-1; D is ambiguous. V lost 5 bases, J lost 3 bases, and 14 bases lay in between. The CDR3 is 15 amino acids. The germline V gene encodes CDR1 SEHNR and CDR2 FQNEAQ (reference sequence).